This T cell receptor beta chain was captured in a study of blood T cells in healthy people across ages. A second PCR, run for about 6 to 11 cycles, used a sample-barcoded 5' primer plus a J-beta primer mix. TCRdb re-called the 5' RACE reads with MiXCR, one entry per CDR3 protein. Of over 300,000 distinct CDR3 sequences detected, 50% to 60% appear once; the ten largest clones hold roughly 51%. The CDR3 sequence is 17 residues long. J lost 5 bases, V lost 3 bases, and 12 bases had no gene match. From germline, CDR1 is SEHNR and CDR2 FQNEAQ (reference sequence). Specimen: blood. This rearrangement joins TRBV7-9 to TRBJ1-5; 8 bases map to TRBD1. This receptor was taken from a man in his 60s in good health. Here the CDR3 DNA reads TGTGCCAGCAGCTTCGGACAGGGTACGACAGTGGATCAGCCCCAGCATTTT. Translating gives CASSFGQGTTVDQPQHF.